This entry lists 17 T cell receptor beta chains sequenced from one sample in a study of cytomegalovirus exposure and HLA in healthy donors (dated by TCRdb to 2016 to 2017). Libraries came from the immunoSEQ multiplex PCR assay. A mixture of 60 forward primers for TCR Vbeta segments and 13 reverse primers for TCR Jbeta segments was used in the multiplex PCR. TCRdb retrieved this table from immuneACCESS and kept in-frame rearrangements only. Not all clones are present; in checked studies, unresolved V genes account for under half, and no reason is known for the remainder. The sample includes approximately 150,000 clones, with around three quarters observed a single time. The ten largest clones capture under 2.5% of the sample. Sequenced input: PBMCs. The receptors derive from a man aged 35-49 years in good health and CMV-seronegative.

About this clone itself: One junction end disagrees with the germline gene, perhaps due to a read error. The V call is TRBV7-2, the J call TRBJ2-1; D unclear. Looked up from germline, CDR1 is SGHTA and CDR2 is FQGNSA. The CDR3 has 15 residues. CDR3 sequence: CASSLGSSSFNEQFF. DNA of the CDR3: TGTGCCAGCAGCTTAGGGAGTTCTTCCTTCAATGAGCAGTTCTTC.

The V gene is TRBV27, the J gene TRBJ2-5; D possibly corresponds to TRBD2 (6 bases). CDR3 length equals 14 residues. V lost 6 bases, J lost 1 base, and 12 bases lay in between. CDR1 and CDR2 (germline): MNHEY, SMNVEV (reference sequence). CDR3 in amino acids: CASRDRDFQETQYF. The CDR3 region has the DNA TGTGCCAGCAGGGACCGGGACTTCCAAGAGACCCAGTACTTC.

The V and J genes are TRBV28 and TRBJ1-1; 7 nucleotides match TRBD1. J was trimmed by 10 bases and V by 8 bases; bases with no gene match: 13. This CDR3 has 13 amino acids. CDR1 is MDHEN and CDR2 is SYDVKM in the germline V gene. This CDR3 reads CASLGNRGMRAFF. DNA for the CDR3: TGTGCCAGCCTAGGAAACAGGGGAATGCGAGCTTTCTTT. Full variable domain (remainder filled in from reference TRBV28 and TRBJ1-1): DVKVTQSSRYLVKRTGEKVFLECVQDMDHENMFWYRQDPGLGLRLIYFSYDVKMKEKGDIPEGYSVSREKKERFSLILESASTNQTSMYLCASLGNRGMRAFFGQGTRLTVV.

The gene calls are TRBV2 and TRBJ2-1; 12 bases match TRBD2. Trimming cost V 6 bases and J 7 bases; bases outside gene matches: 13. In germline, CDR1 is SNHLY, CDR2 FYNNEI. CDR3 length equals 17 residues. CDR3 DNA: TGTGCCAGCAGCCGACAGGGCCCGGGACTAGCGGGTAATGAGCAGTTCTTC. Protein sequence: CASSRQGPGLAGNEQFF.

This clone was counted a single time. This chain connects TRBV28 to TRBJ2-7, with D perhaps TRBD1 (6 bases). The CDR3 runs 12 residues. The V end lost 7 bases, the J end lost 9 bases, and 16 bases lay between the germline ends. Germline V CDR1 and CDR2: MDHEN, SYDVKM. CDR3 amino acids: CASIGVRGWQYF. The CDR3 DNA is TGTGCCAGCATCGGTGTCAGGGGCTGGCAGTACTTC. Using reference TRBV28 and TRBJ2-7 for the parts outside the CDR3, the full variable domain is DVKVTQSSRYLVKRTGEKVFLECVQDMDHENMFWYRQDPGLGLRLIYFSYDVKMKEKGDIPEGYSVSREKKERFSLILESASTNQTSMYLCASIGVRGWQYFGPGTRLTVT.

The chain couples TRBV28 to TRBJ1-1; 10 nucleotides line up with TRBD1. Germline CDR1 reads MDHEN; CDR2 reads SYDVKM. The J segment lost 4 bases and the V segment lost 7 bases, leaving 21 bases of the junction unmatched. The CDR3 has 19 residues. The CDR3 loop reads CASTSRRQGAPVIGTEAFF. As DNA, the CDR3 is TGTGCCAGCACAAGTCGTCGACAGGGGGCGCCGGTTATTGGCACTGAAGCTTTCTTT.

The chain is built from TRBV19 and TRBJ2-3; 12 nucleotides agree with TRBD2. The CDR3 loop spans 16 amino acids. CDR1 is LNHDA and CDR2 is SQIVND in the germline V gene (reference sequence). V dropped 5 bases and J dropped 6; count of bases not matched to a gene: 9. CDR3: CASSPRLAGVGDTQYF. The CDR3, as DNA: TGTGCCAGTAGTCCGCGACTAGCGGGAGTTGGTGATACGCAGTATTTT.

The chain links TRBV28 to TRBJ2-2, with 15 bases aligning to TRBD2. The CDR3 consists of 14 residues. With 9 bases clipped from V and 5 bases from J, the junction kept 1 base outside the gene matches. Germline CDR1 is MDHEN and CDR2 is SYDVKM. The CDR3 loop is CASGLAGGTGELFF. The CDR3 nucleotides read TGTGCCAGTGGACTAGCGGGAGGGACCGGGGAGCTGTTTTTT. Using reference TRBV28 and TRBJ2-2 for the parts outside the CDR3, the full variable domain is DVKVTQSSRYLVKRTGEKVFLECVQDMDHENMFWYRQDPGLGLRLIYFSYDVKMKEKGDIPEGYSVSREKKERFSLILESASTNQTSMYLCASGLAGGTGELFFGEGSRLTVL.

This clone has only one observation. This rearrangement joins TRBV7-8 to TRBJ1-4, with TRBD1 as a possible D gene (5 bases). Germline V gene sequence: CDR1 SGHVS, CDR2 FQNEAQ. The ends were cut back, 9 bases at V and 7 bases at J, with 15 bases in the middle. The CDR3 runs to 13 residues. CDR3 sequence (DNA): TGTGCCAGTGTAAGGGGCGAAGGTGAAAAACTGTTTTTT. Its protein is CASVRGEGEKLFF. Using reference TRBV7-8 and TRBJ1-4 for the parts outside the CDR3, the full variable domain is GAGVSQSPRYKVAKRGQDVALRCDPISGHVSLFWYQQALGQGPEFLTYFQNEAQLDKSGLPSDRFFAERPEGSVSTLKIQRTQQEDSAVYLCASVRGEGEKLFFGSGTQLSVL.

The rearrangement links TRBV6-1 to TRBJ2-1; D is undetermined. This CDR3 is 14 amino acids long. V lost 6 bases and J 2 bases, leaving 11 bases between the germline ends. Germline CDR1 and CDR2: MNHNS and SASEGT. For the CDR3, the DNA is TGTGCCAGCAGGCTAAGCGCAACCTACAATGAGCAGTTCTTC. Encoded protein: CASRLSATYNEQFF.

For the CDR3, the DNA is TGCGCCAGCAGAAGGGACTTAGATACGCAGTATTTT. Protein: CASRRDLDTQYF. The chain has TRBV5-1 and TRBJ2-3, with D possibly matching TRBD2 (6 bases). The CDR3 length is 12 residues. V was clipped by 5 bases and J by 5 bases, with 9 bases between them. CDR1 SGHRS and CDR2 YFSETQ come from the germline V gene.

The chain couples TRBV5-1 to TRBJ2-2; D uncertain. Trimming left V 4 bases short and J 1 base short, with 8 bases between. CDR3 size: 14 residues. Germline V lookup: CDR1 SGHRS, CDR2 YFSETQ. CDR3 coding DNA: TGCGCCAGCAGCGATCGACAGAACACCGGGGAGCTGTTTTTT. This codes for CASSDRQNTGELFF.

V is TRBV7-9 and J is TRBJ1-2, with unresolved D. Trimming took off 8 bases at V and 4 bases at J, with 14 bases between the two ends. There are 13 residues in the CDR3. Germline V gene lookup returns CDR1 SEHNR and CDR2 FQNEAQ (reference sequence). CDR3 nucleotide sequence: TGTGCCAGCGGGCGGGCAGCCGGCTATGGCTACACCTTC. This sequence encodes CASGRAAGYGYTF.

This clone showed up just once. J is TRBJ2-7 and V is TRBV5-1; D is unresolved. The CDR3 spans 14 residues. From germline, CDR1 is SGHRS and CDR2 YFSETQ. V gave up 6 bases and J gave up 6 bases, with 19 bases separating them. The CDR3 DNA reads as TGCGCCAGCACCCTAGTTGCGGTGGATGGCGAGCAGTACTTC. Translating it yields CASTLVAVDGEQYF. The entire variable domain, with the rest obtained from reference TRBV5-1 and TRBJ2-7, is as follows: KAGVTQTPRYLIKTRGQQVTLSCSPISGHRSVSWYQQTPGQGLQFLFEYFSETQRNKGNFPGRFSGRQFSNSRSEMNVSTLELGDSALYLCASTLVAVDGEQYFGPGTRLTVT.

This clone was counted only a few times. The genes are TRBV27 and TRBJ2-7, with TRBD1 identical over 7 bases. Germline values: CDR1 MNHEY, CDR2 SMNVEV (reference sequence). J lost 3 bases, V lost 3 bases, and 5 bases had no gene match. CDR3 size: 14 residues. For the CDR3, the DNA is TGTGCCAGCAGTTTCGGGCAGGGGGTCTACGAGCAGTACTTC. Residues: CASSFGQGVYEQYF.

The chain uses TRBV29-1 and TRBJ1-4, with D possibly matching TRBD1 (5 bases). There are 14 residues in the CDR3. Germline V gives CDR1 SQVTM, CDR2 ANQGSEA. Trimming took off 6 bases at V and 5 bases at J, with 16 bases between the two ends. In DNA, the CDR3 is TGCAGCGTCGTCGTCGGGGGGGGAAATGAAAAACTGTTTTTT. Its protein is CSVVVGGGNEKLFF.

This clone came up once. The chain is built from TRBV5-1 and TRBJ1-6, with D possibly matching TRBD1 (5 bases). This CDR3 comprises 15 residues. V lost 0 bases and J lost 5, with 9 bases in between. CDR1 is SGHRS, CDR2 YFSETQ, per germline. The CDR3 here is CASSLVGADNSPLHF. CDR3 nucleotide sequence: TGCGCCAGCAGCTTGGTAGGGGCGGATAATTCACCCCTCCACTTT.